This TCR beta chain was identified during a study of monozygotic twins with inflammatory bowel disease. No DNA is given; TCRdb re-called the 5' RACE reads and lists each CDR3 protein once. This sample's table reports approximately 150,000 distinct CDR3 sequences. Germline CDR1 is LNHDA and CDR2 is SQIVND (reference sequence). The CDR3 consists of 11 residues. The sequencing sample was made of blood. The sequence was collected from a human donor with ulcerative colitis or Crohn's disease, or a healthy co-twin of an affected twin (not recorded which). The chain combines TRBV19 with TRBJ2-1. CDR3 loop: CASSIFNEQFF.